This note documents a single TCR beta chain sequence. The target of this receptor is not known. Per-base qualities were not stored, and no clone one base away is much larger. The CDR3 spans 17 residues, from the cysteine through the phenylalanine. Of the read, only the CDR3 DNA is kept; its 51 bases are in frame from base 1. From a lookup of the germline V gene, CDR1 and CDR2 are MNHEY and SVGEGT. Cut back by 5 bases and 0 bases, the V and J ends lie 17 bases apart. The CDR3 regions of human TCRbeta chains were analyzed by immunosequencing. The paper's data handling went like this. Repertoire TCRs were checked for matches against a reference library of SARS-CoV-2-specific TCRs that had been generated using the MIRA antigen-specificity platform. Breadth was defined as the fraction of unique TCRs that were SARS-CoV-2-associated. Depth was defined as the fraction of total T cells that were SARS-CoV-2-associated. Using the MIRA data, each spike-specific TCR was assigned both to the spike region to which the TCR was reactive and to a CD4 or CD8 class. Log10-transformed breadth and depth values were compared by one-way ANOVA with Sidak's multiple comparisons tests. Here the immuneACCESS table is served through TCRdb, limited to in-frame sequences with V and J called. Missing clones are a known gap in these copies; in checked studies unresolved V genes cover under half, and the rest lacks a known reason. That table supplies the V and J calls and clone size; D and trimming were determined from the DNA. Within this sample are 130,000 to 150,000 clones, with approximately 89% of them counted one time only. The top ten hold roughly 1.5% of the sample.

What this sample's time point label stands for: about 28 days (+/-7) after the second vaccine dose. AZD1222 recipients given second doses at about 4 weeks or at about 12 weeks were pooled, since spike-specific TCR depth and breadth were not found to differ between the two schedules. Samples from vaccinated people were obtained from the UK trials COV001 and COV002, which included a single-blind randomized controlled phase 2/3 trial of AZD1222 (ChAdOx1 nCoV-19) in healthy adults. Trial participant PBMC samples were collected at day 0 and day 28 after the second dose for TCRbeta chain sequencing. These data are taken from a study of T cell responses to AZD1222 COVID-19 vaccine (dated by TCRdb to about 2021). In the study overall: A total of 230 to 250 trial participants underwent TCR sequencing, of whom more than 200 had received two doses of AZD1222 and around 25 had received two doses of the MenACWY control vaccine. Enrollment into the trials was organized by age into subgroups of 18-55, 56-69 and 70-plus years, and those subgroups contained around 150, 28 and 57 TCR-sequenced participants, respectively.

Overall study outcomes, separate from this receptor: After two AZD1222 doses, both the breadth and the depth of spike-specific TCRs were significantly higher than at day 0 and than in MenACWY recipients. The 56-69-year group was small, and its depth increase did not reach significance, likely because of low power. Conclusions about previously exposed vaccinees are limited because only 6 or 7 AZD1222 recipients were SARS-CoV-2 seropositive at baseline. Participants were mostly white British and included more females than males, and it was suggested by the authors that clonal diversity may have been underestimated. No day 14 peak-response samples were available, so repertoires were characterized only after the peak T cell response. Reportedly, almost half of the unique spike-specific TCRs recognized epitopes lying outside the regions that are mutated in the B.1.351 and B.1.1.7 variants. Vaccine-associated CD4 TCRs spanned the whole spike protein, with dominant responses in regions 160-218 and 743-854.

The receptor was isolated from an adult who received the AZD1222 COVID-19 vaccine. The sample here was peripheral blood, taken 28 days after the second AZD1222 dose. This chain is built from TRBV6-2 or TRBV6-3 and TRBJ1-5; the D gene remains uncertain. For the CDR3, the sequence is CASSLDWGVASNQPQHF. The DNA sequence is as follows: TGTGCCAGCAGTCTCGATTGGGGAGTAGCTAGCAATCAGCCCCAGCATTTT.